What follows are 2 T cell receptor beta chains derived from one specimen sequenced in a study of T cell repertoires in cytomegalovirus infection. TCRdb re-called the reads through MiXCR, storing one row per CDR3 protein. The sample lists hundreds of thousands of distinct CDR3 sequences; around 31% were seen once. Their antigens remain unidentified. The starting material was cultured PBMCs, obtained from culture after CMV antigen stimulation. These receptors all come from a human donor in good health (CMV status not recorded). Some clones in this sample may be carry-over from other donors' samples.

In its sample, this clonotype was seen many times. The chain has TRBV12-3 or TRBV12-4 and TRBJ1-5; TRBD1 agrees at 12 bases. CDR3 size: 17 residues. J lost 7 bases, V lost 5 bases, and 12 bases had no gene match. Here the CDR3 reads CASSPEGQGALGQPQHF. The CDR3 DNA is TGTGCCAGCAGTCCTGAGGGACAGGGGGCCCTGGGGCAGCCCCAGCATTTT.

V and J are TRBV6-1 and TRBJ1-1, with D unresolved. The germline V and J ends were trimmed by 5 bases and 1 base, with 14 bases remaining between them. The CDR3 length is 15 residues. Germline loops: CDR1 MNHNS, CDR2 SASEGT. In DNA form, the CDR3 reads TGTGCCAGCAGTCCGCGACACGGAGCGAACACTGAAGCTTTCTTT. Translated: CASSPRHGANTEAFF.